The sequence of this T cell receptor beta chain was determined in a study of blood T cell repertoires in COVID-19. Study-level information: In each case, the material was cDNA or gDNA derived from T cells, B-cell-depleted T cells, or PBMCs.

Repertoires were generated with immunoSEQ multiplex PCR, while TCRdb's copy carries only in-frame clones and drops some. The sample has around 130,000 clones; 75% to 90% are singletons. Germline CDR1 reads ENHRY; CDR2 reads SYGVKD. There are 14 residues in the CDR3. Germline trimming cut 10 bases from V and 4 bases from J; bases unmatched to any gene: 11. Sequenced input: peripheral blood. This TCR derives from a human donor in a cohort sampled during active COVID-19. V gene TRBV10-3 combines with J gene TRBJ2-7, with 9 bases aligning to TRBD2. The CDR3 DNA is TGTGCCACCGCTGAGACTAGCGGCGTATACGAGCAGTACTTC. Its protein product is CATAETSGVYEQYF.